This T cell receptor (beta chain) stems from a study of regulatory T cells in long-lasting Graves disease (TCRdb year 2021). Regarding the study in general: Antithyroid drugs had been taken for less than 3 months by newly diagnosed Graves' disease patients. A total of 33 samples underwent TCR sequencing, from around 13 patients with persistent Graves' disease and approximately 20 patients with newly diagnosed Graves' disease. This study used TCR sequencing and RNA sequencing of peripheral blood to compare persistent Graves' disease patients against newly diagnosed Graves' disease patients. The study was registered as a clinical trial and conducted in China.

The research as a whole found: As a limitation, the authors acknowledged that the small sample size may reduce accuracy. Only peripheral blood was studied, because thyroid tissue, the primary lesion, was inaccessible. Patients with persistent disease shared more public clonotypes (around 3,000) than newly diagnosed patients did (966). Persistent disease showed preferential use of TRBV28, TRBJ1-2 and TRBJ2-5, whereas newly diagnosed disease favored TRBV20-1 and TRBJ2-1. Only the TCR beta chain was sequenced and analyzed. Compared with newly diagnosed patients, persistent Graves' disease patients had lower TCR Shannon entropy and fewer highly expanded clones, which suggests clonal expansion.

Counted from cysteine to phenylalanine, this CDR3 has 18 amino acids. Only the CDR3 portion is preserved as DNA: 54 bases, with reading frame beginning at the first base. V and J are truncated by 2 bases and 0 bases respectively, leaving an intervening sequence of 16 bases. The time point tag for this specimen amounts to: newly diagnosed GD, antithyroid drugs for less than 3 months. For both TCR sequencing and RNA sequencing, RNA was extracted from PBMCs in TRIzol. The diagnosis of Graves' disease followed American Thyroid Association guidelines. Patients for the study were recruited at an endocrinology department in Xi'an, China. From each patient, approximately 10 milliliters of peripheral blood was collected into an EDTA anticoagulant tube. Ficoll Paque Plus density gradient separation was used to isolate PBMCs, and no further T cell sorting was done. An Agilent 2100 Bioanalyzer and agarose gel were used to check RNA quality, and a NanoDrop 2000 was used to measure RNA concentration.

Library method: multiplex PCR. The listed sequencing device is Illumina HiSeq 4000. iRepertoire HTBI primers and Arm-PCR amplification of CDR3 regions were used to construct TCR beta libraries. Gel purification was performed on PCR products prior to sequencing. As for the original processing: A total of fewer than 65 TRBV and 14 TRBJ segments were identified across samples and were used for gene usage analysis of CDR3 amino acid clonotypes. COPE and FqMerger were used to merge the filtered high-quality paired reads into contigs. BLAST was used to align contigs to IMGT TRBV, TRBD and TRBJ reference genes, with CDR3 defined following IMGT. Any clonotype with a frequency above 0.1% was classified as a highly expanded clone. Repertoire diversity was measured by Shannon entropy, and V-J evenness by the Gini coefficient. A clonotype was considered public if more than one individual shared it. Using fastp at Q25 and MiXCR, TCRdb reprocessed the public reads and kept productive beta chains. Rows are unified per CDR3 protein, each entry keeping the most common DNA and genes. TCRdb, not the original authors, processed these V and J calls. The sample table lists hundreds of thousands of distinct CDR3 sequences, around 12% of them with a count of one. Of the sample, around 10% is held by the ten largest clones.

This clonotype appeared a few times. This receptor's antigen is unknown. Base quality data are lacking; no much larger clone is found one base away. This sample also belongs to another study, concerning T cells in Graves' hyperthyroidism and ophthalmopathy. As the second paper documents: A patient counted as having stable Graves' hyperthyroidism if no progression to ophthalmopathy occurred over 18 months of follow-up. Hyperthyroidism patients were newly diagnosed, with disease duration under 2 months, and aged 18 to 65 years. Exclusion was applied to patients with uncontrolled infections, other autoimmune diseases, pregnancy or lactation. Clinical symptoms, serum thyroxine and TRAb, thyroid ultrasound, and orbital computed tomography formed the basis for the diagnoses. For the first round of RT-PCR on the TCR CDR3, the HTBI primer set was used together with the Qiagen OneStep RT-PCR kit. Most expanded thyroid clonotypes (frequency above 0.001) were also found in blood, which suggests that blood repertoires may mirror thyroid immune responses. Ophthalmopathy was separated from stable hyperthyroidism by a 13 V-J signature model, with approximately 85% sensitivity and roughly 81% specificity obtained in cross-validation and 80%/75% obtained in testing. In validation, the model predicted progression to ophthalmopathy a median of roughly 6.2 months before onset, with 65% to 71% sensitivity and 72.22% specificity. TCR V-J signatures able to tell the groups apart were searched for in a discovery cohort of 100 patients, of whom more than 40 had Graves' ophthalmopathy and around 56 had stable Graves' hyperthyroidism. Prospective prediction of ophthalmopathy was tested in an independent validation cohort of 18 to 20 hyperthyroidism patients and 17 patients who later progressed to ophthalmopathy. For training and testing, the 100 patients in the discovery cohort were randomly divided in a 7:3 ratio. Thyroid tissue and blood T-cell repertoires from roughly six Graves' hyperthyroidism patients were also compared in the study. Following sampling, methimazole starting at 30 mg daily was given to hyperthyroidism patients, and high-dose intravenous methylprednisolone was given to ophthalmopathy patients. The libraries were constructed in a second round of multiplex PCR and then size-selected and purified. Sequencing of the libraries was done on an Illumina HiSeq2000 using paired-end 100 bp reads. SOAPnuke was used to process the raw data, with reads discarded if the reads contained adapters or uncalled bases, had a mean Phred below 15, or lacked an exact constant-primer or identifier match. High-quality paired reads were merged with COPE v1.2.5, and unique nucleotide sequences were defined as clonotypes. MiTCR v1.1 was used to align clonotypes to the IMGT TRBV, TRBD and TRBJ reference segments. Only V-J combinations with frequency above 0.0001, covering about 99% of repertoires, were analysed. The TCS score was defined as the ratio of F50 (clonal expansion) to E x V (chaos), calculated using BLOSUM62-based TCRdist between CDR3 peptides within each V-J. Welch's t-statistics and random forest reduced around 520 V-J features to 13, which were used in a naive Bayes classifier (R e1071). Sample size was not statistically predetermined, and investigators were not blinded to group allocation. The paper describes TCR Vbeta CDR3 sequencing of about 140 peripheral blood samples, made up of roughly 40 ophthalmopathy patients, approximately 73 hyperthyroidism patients and some 17 progressor patients.

Sequencing used peripheral blood mononuclear cells (PBMCs), obtained at new diagnosis, from a patient treated with antithyroid drugs. The clonotype originates from a woman younger than 45 with Graves disease. Donor details come from another sample of the same person, matched by shared clones. The sequence is built from TRBV12-3 or TRBV12-4 and TRBJ2-2; 6 matching bases give a weak D call of TRBD2. The CDR3 region: CASSLLGGASANTGELFF. The bases are TGTGCCAGCAGTTTATTGGGGGGAGCCAGCGCGAACACCGGGGAGCTGTTTTTT.